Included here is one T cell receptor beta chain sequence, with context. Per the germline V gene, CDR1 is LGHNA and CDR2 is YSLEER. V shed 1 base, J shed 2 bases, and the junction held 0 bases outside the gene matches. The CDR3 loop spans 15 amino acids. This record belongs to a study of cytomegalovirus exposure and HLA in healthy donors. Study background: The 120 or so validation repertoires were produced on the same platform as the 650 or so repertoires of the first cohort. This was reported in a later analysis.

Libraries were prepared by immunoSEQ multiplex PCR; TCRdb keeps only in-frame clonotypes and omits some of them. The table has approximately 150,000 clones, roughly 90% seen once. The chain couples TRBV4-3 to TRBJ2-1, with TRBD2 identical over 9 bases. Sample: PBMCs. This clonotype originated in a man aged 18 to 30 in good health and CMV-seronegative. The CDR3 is CASSQGTSAYNEQFF. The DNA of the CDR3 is TGCGCCAGCAGCCAAGGGACTAGCGCCTACAATGAGCAGTTCTTC.